Sequencing of this TCR beta chain was carried out in a study of cytomegalovirus exposure and HLA in healthy donors. A remark on this clone: Its antigen remains unknown.

13 Jbeta primers and 60 Vbeta primers were used for the PCR. Sequenced by immunoSEQ multiplex PCR; TCRdb stores in-frame clones only, minus some. The sample lists hundreds of thousands of clones, 85% seen once, with roughly 0.26% in the top ten. Study results and caveats: The study listed around 150 cytomegalovirus-associated TCR beta chains. Most subjects' HLA-A and HLA-B alleles were reportedly predicted from TCR beta sequences. Among the most significant clusters, several appeared linked to common viral pathogens in a later analysis.

V lost 0 bases and J lost 2, with 13 bases in between. The CDR3 runs 16 residues. Per germline, CDR1 SGHDT and CDR2 YYEEEE. Sequencing was done on a sample of PBMCs. The gene calls are TRBV5-6 and TRBJ2-3, with D possibly matching TRBD1 (6 bases). This TCR was recovered from a girl aged 2-10 years in good health and CMV-seronegative. The DNA for the CDR3 is TGTGCCAGCAGCTTGGGTCCAGGGGCCACCACAGATACGCAGTATTTT. Translation gives CASSLGPGATTDTQYF.